The following is a TCR beta chain sequence with its context. Its antigen is unknown. Within one base of it there is no much larger clone, and no base qualities were kept. This entry is derived from a study of T cell repertoires in ileal Crohn's disease (dated by TCRdb to the late 2010s). For context, the study as a whole: The median duration of disease was approximately 8.3 years, and at the time of surgery roughly 36% of patients were active smokers. All patients had surgery for a complication: stricturing disease in roughly 61% and penetrating disease in approximately 39%. Roughly half of the patients were given postoperative therapy, with around eleven receiving thiopurines and about 19 receiving anti-TNF agents. A prospective multicentre cohort supplied the 55 to 65 Crohn's disease patients whose TCR repertoires were analysed. The study was conducted in parallel with a multicentre cohort built to find predictors of early endoscopic recurrence after ileocolonic resection. Endoscopic postoperative recurrence was defined as a Rutgeerts score above i0. The study sequenced fewer than 200 mucosal samples from 57 patients, taken at several locations on the surgical specimen and at postoperative endoscopy.

Findings and caveats that apply to the study as a whole: Mucosal CD4 and CD8 T cells were sorted and sequenced only in a subgroup of patients, whose size was not stated. Compared with CD4 T cells, sorted CD8 T cells contained more high-frequency clones, which suggests that the mucosal expansions were mostly CD8. Endoscopic recurrence was linked to a higher percentage of high-frequency clones at surgery, and recurrence occurred in every patient whose clonality exceeded 26.8% (18/57). Compared with non-smokers, patients who were active smokers at surgery showed a significantly higher proportion of clonal expansions (roughly 26% vs 20%, p=0.02).

To be eligible, patients had to be adults with ileal or ileocolonic Crohn's disease and an indication for ileocolonic resection. Before DNA extraction, whole ileal mucosal biopsies were kept frozen at -80 degrees C. Genomic DNA was isolated from frozen whole biopsies using a TRizol-based method, and the DNA was quantified with a NanoDrop 2000 spectrophotometer. For commercial TCRB immunosequencing, approximately 500 nanograms of biopsy DNA were submitted for each sample. CDR3 regions were amplified from genomic DNA by Adaptive Biotechnology using a two-step, amplification bias-controlled multiplex PCR. In the first PCR, primers covered every V and J gene segment, and in the second PCR, barcodes and Illumina adapters were added. CDR3 libraries were sequenced on an Illumina instrument. Processing in the source paper ran as follows. The analysis used both the pipelines supplied by the vendor and custom analysis of the raw data in R/Bioconductor with R version 3.3.0. Clonality, which ranges from 0 to 1, was calculated as the inverse of the normalised Shannon entropy across all productive clones. High-frequency clones were defined as the repertoire share of the top 100 clones, retaining only clones passing a 95% confidence test. Repertoire diversity was measured with the Simpson index, and overlap between samples was measured with the Morisita-Horn index. TCRdb retrieved this table from immuneACCESS and kept in-frame rearrangements only. Not all clones are present; in checked studies, unresolved V genes account for under half, and no reason is known for the remainder. Clone size and V and J calls were adopted from that table, with D and trimming inferred from the DNA. The sample table lists about 500 clones, more than 75% of them with a count of one. The top ten clonotypes cover more than 5.5% of the sample.

The CDR3 has 18 amino acids, counting the end cysteine and phenylalanine. Here the CDR3 DNA is all that survives: 54 bases in frame from base 1. The germline V gene gives CDR1 as LGHNA and CDR2 as YNFKEQ. Trimming costs V 3 bases and J 0 bases, and their ends lie 19 bases apart. The receptor was derived from an adult with Crohn's disease. Sequenced input: ileal tissue. This receptor chain uses TRBV4-2 and TRBJ2-3; the D gene cannot be resolved reliably. CDR3 reads: CASSHQSVQSSSTDTQYF. The DNA sequence reads TGTGCCAGCAGCCACCAAAGCGTCCAGTCGTCCAGCACAGATACGCAGTATTTT.